A single sample gave rise to the 20 T cell receptor beta chains below, sequenced in a study of cytomegalovirus exposure and HLA in healthy donors. PCR employed 60 Vbeta and 13 Jbeta primers. Sequencing was performed with immunoSEQ multiplex PCR; in TCRdb, only in-frame clones are kept and a portion is missing. The table includes 130,000 to 150,000 clones, around 83% detected once. The sequenced sample consisted of PBMCs. The receptor set was obtained from a man aged 40-49 years in good health and CMV-seropositive.

This rearrangement joins TRBV30 to TRBJ1-2, with D uncertain. V dropped 5 bases and J dropped 8 bases, with 24 bases sitting between them. This CDR3 is 15 amino acids long. Per the germline V gene, CDR1 is GTSNPN and CDR2 is SVGIG (reference sequence). The CDR3 reads CAWSKGIGELIGYTF. The CDR3 region has the DNA TGTGCCTGGTCTAAAGGGATCGGGGAACTCATCGGCTACACCTTC.

The genes are TRBV30 and TRBJ1-4, with 10 bases fitting TRBD1. The CDR3 length is 14 residues. The germline CDR1 and CDR2 sequences are GTSNPN and SVGIG (reference sequence). The junction had 3 bases not matched to a gene; V was cut back by 1 base and J by 7 bases. The CDR3 DNA is TGTGCCTGGAGTGGTGGACAGGGGGTTGAAAAACTGTTTTTT. The encoded protein is CAWSGGQGVEKLFF.

This clone occurred a few times. The chain uses TRBV9 and TRBJ2-3; D not resolved. The ends were cut back, 1 base at V and 2 bases at J, with 11 bases in the middle. In germline, CDR1 is SGDLS, CDR2 YYNGEE. The CDR3 extends over 15 amino acids. The CDR3 DNA follows: TGTGCCAGCAGCGTAAACCCCCCGGTCACAGATACGCAGTATTTT. It specifies CASSVNPPVTDTQYF.

Only one count was recorded for this clone. The chain links TRBV7-2 to TRBJ1-3; 10 bases fit TRBD1. Germline lookup yields CDR1 SGHTA and CDR2 FQGNSA. J gave up 0 bases and V 6 bases, and 2 bases lay outside the gene matches. CDR3 length: 15 residues. CDR3 nucleotide sequence: TGTGCCAGCAGGGGACAGGGGTCCTCTGGAAACACCATATATTTT. Translated: CASRGQGSSGNTIYF.

This rearrangement joins TRBV7-3 to TRBJ2-3; no firm D call. The CDR3 length is 16 residues. The germline gives CDR1 SGHTA, CDR2 FQGTGA. Trimming left V 2 bases short and J 5 bases short, with 17 bases between. CDR3 in DNA: TGTGCCAGCAGCTTAGGTTGGCCTAGTGCTGAAGATACGCAGTATTTT. Amino acids: CASSLGWPSAEDTQYF.

In the case of this clone: Other DNA sequences from this sample encode an identical CDR3 as well. The chain combines TRBV18 with TRBJ1-1, with 9 bases fitting TRBD1. The CDR3 extends over 14 amino acids. Germline assignment: CDR1 KGHSH and CDR2 LQKENI. J lost 5 bases, V lost 1 base, and 2 bases had no gene match. The CDR3, as DNA: TGTGCCAGCTCACCACGACAGGGGGGGACTGAAGCTTTCTTT. As protein: CASSPRQGGTEAFF. Together with reference TRBV18 and TRBJ1-1, the CDR3 gives the full variable domain: NAGVMQNPRHLVRRRGQEARLRCSPMKGHSHVYWYRQLPEEGLKFMVYLQKENIIDESGMPKERFSAEFPKEGPSILRIQQVVRGDSAAYFCASSPRQGGTEAFFGQGTRLTVV.

This clone appeared a single time. V usage is TRBV9 and J usage is TRBJ1-2; 9 positions match TRBD1. Losses at the gene ends were 3 bases for V and 4 bases for J; bases not matched to a gene: 4. The CDR3 covers 14 residues. Germline CDR1 and CDR2: SGDLS and YYNGEE. CDR3 region: CASSAVTGGYGYTF. The CDR3 DNA sequence: TGTGCCAGCAGCGCCGTGACAGGGGGCTATGGCTACACCTTC.

This clone was seen a single time. This CDR3 reads CASNKWANTEAFF. As DNA, the CDR3 is TGTGCCAGCAACAAATGGGCGAACACTGAAGCTTTCTTT. This chain joins TRBV5-4 and TRBJ1-1; D is ambiguous. The CDR3 covers 13 residues. Germline loops: CDR1 SGHNT, CDR2 YYREEE (reference sequence). The V gene lost 6 bases and the J gene lost 1 base, with 10 bases spanning the gap.

The rearrangement joins TRBV5-1 to TRBJ1-1; 8 bases map to TRBD1. V shed 1 base, J shed 6 bases, and the junction held 8 bases outside the gene matches. Germline V CDR1 and CDR2: SGHRS, YFSETQ. The CDR3 loop spans 15 amino acids. The CDR3 DNA reads TGCGCCAGCAGCTTGTACGGACAGGGTGCCTCTGAAGCTTTCTTT. Protein product: CASSLYGQGASEAFF.

This clone occurred once. This rearrangement joins TRBV7-2 to TRBJ1-2, with 8 bases that match TRBD1. The germline CDR1 and CDR2 sequences are SGHTA and FQGNSA. V dropped 5 bases and J dropped 4; count of bases not matched to a gene: 6. The CDR3 is 14 amino acids. The CDR3 protein is CASSVSRGPYGYTF. As DNA, the CDR3 is TGTGCCAGCAGCGTTTCCAGGGGGCCCTATGGCTACACCTTC.

The rearrangement uses TRBV10-3 and TRBJ2-3; 8 bases fit TRBD2. The CDR3 consists of 14 residues. V trimming: 6 bases; J trimming: 1 base; junction bases outside the gene matches: 3. Germline V CDR1 and CDR2: ENHRY, SYGVKD. The CDR3 spells CAISLAGGTDTQYF. The CDR3 DNA reads as TGTGCCATCAGCCTAGCGGGCGGCACAGATACGCAGTATTTT.

This clone was seen a handful of times. The sample has other DNA sequences that encode this CDR3 too. This chain links TRBV7-8 with TRBJ2-7; perhaps TRBD1 as D (5 bases). Germline-derived CDR1 and CDR2 are SGHVS and FQNEAQ. The CDR3 loop spans 13 amino acids. V dropped 7 bases and J dropped 2 bases, with 12 bases sitting between them. The CDR3 nucleotides are TGTGCCAGCAAGCTGGGGCAGGCCTACGAGCAGTACTTC. Residues: CASKLGQAYEQYF.

The chain employs TRBV15 and TRBJ2-7; D not certain. The V end was cut by 0 bases, the J end by 3 bases, with 6 bases between. The CDR3 spans 13 residues. Germline values: CDR1 LNHNV, CDR2 YYDKDF (reference sequence). CDR3 loop: CATSRDINYEQYF. The CDR3 nucleotides read TGTGCCACCAGCAGAGATATTAACTACGAGCAGTACTTC.

V usage is TRBV30 and J usage is TRBJ2-1; TRBD2 aligns across 12 bases. The junction had 7 bases not matched to a gene; V was cut back by 2 bases and J by 8 bases. The CDR3 runs to 15 residues. The V gene's germline CDR1 is GTSNPN and CDR2 SVGIG (reference sequence). The CDR3 is CAWSLGLAGPYEQFF. CDR3 bases: TGTGCCTGGAGTCTAGGACTAGCGGGACCGTATGAGCAGTTCTTC.

The chain couples TRBV15 to TRBJ1-2; D may be TRBD1 (5 bases). V gave up 5 bases and J gave up 6 bases, with 19 bases separating them. There are 15 residues in the CDR3. Germline loops: CDR1 LNHNV, CDR2 YYDKDF (reference sequence). CDR3 residues: CATSHTRQPRDGYTF. In nucleotides, the CDR3 is TGTGCCACCAGCCATACGAGACAGCCCCGAGATGGCTACACCTTC.

In DNA, the CDR3 is TGTGCCAGCAGTGAACGTGGAGGGGGCGCGGGTGAGCAGTTCTTC. Protein sequence: CASSERGGGAGEQFF. This rearrangement joins TRBV6-1 to TRBJ2-1; TRBD1 is a possible D gene (7 bases). The CDR3 length is 15 residues. The V gene's germline CDR1 is MNHNS and CDR2 SASEGT. The V end was cut by 2 bases, the J end by 9 bases, with 17 bases between.

The chain carries TRBV27 and TRBJ2-7, with no clear D. The CDR3 length is 16 residues. Germline V gene data show CDR1 as MNHEY and CDR2 as SMNVEV (reference sequence). V shed 1 base and J shed 2 bases, with 15 bases lying between them. In DNA form, the CDR3 reads TGTGCCAGCAGTTTATTTCATGGCCGTGGCACCTACGAGCAGTACTTC. Amino acids: CASSLFHGRGTYEQYF.

This sequence joins TRBV5-1 and TRBJ1-1, with a tentative D call TRBD1 (5 bases). There are 14 residues in the CDR3. Trimming pared 3 bases from V and 0 bases from J, leaving 9 bases between. The germline V gene has CDR1 SGHRS and CDR2 YFSETQ. The CDR3 here is CASSSGQMNTEAFF. The CDR3 DNA reads as TGCGCCAGCAGCTCAGGACAAATGAACACTGAAGCTTTCTTT.

This clone was seen more than once but under ten times. The gene calls are TRBV6-6 and TRBJ2-2; 8 bases fit TRBD2. Germline loops: CDR1 MNHNY, CDR2 SVGAGI (reference sequence). With 4 bases clipped from V and 1 base from J, the junction kept 5 bases outside the gene matches. This CDR3 is 16 amino acids long. The CDR3 DNA reads TGTGCCAGCAGTTCCCCCCTAGCGGGGAACACCGGGGAGCTGTTTTTT. Translation: CASSSPLAGNTGELFF.

V and J are TRBV6-1 and TRBJ2-4; 8 bases map to TRBD1. V trimming: 5 bases; J trimming: 7 bases; junction bases outside the gene matches: 1. Germline CDR1 and CDR2: MNHNS and SASEGT. The CDR3 sequence is 12 residues long. CDR3 in amino acids: CASSRDRNIQYF. The CDR3 bases are TGTGCCAGCAGTAGGGACAGGAACATTCAGTACTTC.